The clone carrying this TCR beta chain was recorded only once. This sample was included in a study of cytomegalovirus exposure and HLA in healthy donors. Germline-derived CDR1 and CDR2 are SGHDT and YYEEEE. Trimming stripped 0 bases from V and 0 bases from J, with 10 bases between. The CDR3 has 17 residues. The study ran its PCR with 60 Vbeta and 13 Jbeta primers. Clones were read by immunoSEQ multiplex PCR, and TCRdb kept only the in-frame ones, dropping some. The sample holds about 85,000 clones, roughly three quarters seen once. The chain carries TRBV5-6 and TRBJ2-6, with D possibly being TRBD2 (6 bases). What was sequenced was PBMCs. This TCR was recovered from a woman aged 45-65 years in good health and CMV-seropositive. CDR3 nucleotides: TGTGCCAGCAGCTTGGAGCGGGCGCTCTCTGGGGCCAACGTCCTGACTTTC. Translating gives CASSLERALSGANVLTF.